Sequencing of this T cell receptor (beta chain) was carried out in a study of identifying expanded T cells in peripheral blood. Note on this clone: Antigen unknown.

Assay used: immunoSEQ multiplex PCR; TCRdb lists only in-frame clones, some missing. The sample lists around 120,000 clones; about 89% were seen once. During the collection period, no donor immune events like infections were recorded. General study findings and limits: Technical replicates showed about 1.2 changed clones; approximately 2 weeks about 16.4; four weeks 19. Across healthy donors, higher total template counts meant significantly greater roughly two-week count variance.

The V end lost 4 bases, the J end lost 1 base, and 7 bases lay between the germline ends. CDR3 length equals 13 residues. From germline, CDR1 is SGHVS and CDR2 FQNEAQ. The sequence derives from a person aged 18 to 75 in good health. Sequencing was carried out using blood. The V call is TRBV7-8, the J call TRBJ1-1; unclear D gene. The CDR3 loop is CASSSRQNTEAFF. CDR3 bases: TGTGCCAGCAGCTCCCGACAGAACACTGAAGCTTTCTTT.